This paragraph reports one T cell receptor beta chain. Its antigen is still unknown. This entry comes from a study of blood T cells in healthy people across ages. Study-wide points: Because donor CMV status was unknown, expanded clonotype changes were possibly confounded.

PCR was performed a second time for about 6 to 11 cycles using a sample-barcoded 5' primer and a J-beta primer mix. Every cDNA molecule bore a tag from a template-switch adaptor containing 12 random nucleotides. TCRdb re-called the 5' RACE reads through MiXCR, storing one row per CDR3 protein. This repertoire shows about 730,000 distinct CDR3 sequences, approximately 43% found once; its top ten account for 20% to 25%. Germline-derived CDR1 and CDR2 are SQVTM and ANQGSEA. The CDR3 is 14 amino acids. Trimming cost V 7 bases and J 8 bases; bases outside gene matches: 15. Caucasian, healthy and from Russia, the donors were aged between about 6 and 90.

The specimen was blood. The sequence was collected from a woman aged 55-69 years in good health. The chain carries TRBV29-1 and TRBJ1-2; 8 positions match TRBD1. The CDR3 is CSAGEQGAAGGYTF. The CDR3 DNA reads as TGCAGCGCTGGGGAGCAGGGGGCGGCAGGGGGCTACACCTTC.